What follows is one TCR beta chain and its context. This sample is part of a study of blood T cell repertoires in COVID-19. Using immunoSEQ multiplex PCR, the repertoire was profiled, and TCRdb retains in-frame clones only, with some absent. The table has fewer than 85,000 clones, approximately 78% seen once. CDR3 length: 16 amino acids. Germline assignment: CDR1 SGHAT and CDR2 FQNNGV. The junction had 5 bases not matched to a gene; V was cut back by 4 bases and J by 0 bases. This chain uses TRBV11-2 with TRBJ2-5, with 10 bases aligning to TRBD2. Input material: peripheral blood. The sequence was obtained from an older woman with acute or convalescent COVID-19. In DNA form, the CDR3 reads TGTGCCAGCAGCTCTAGAGCGGGGGGGTACCAAGAGACCCAGTACTTC. It translates to CASSSRAGGYQETQYF.